This entry lists 17 T cell receptor beta chains sequenced from one sample in a study of shared clonotypes between healthy human individuals. The data were produced by immunoSEQ multiplex PCR, yet TCRdb's version contains in-frame clones alone and is incomplete. The sample has nearly 1,000,000 clones; 70% to 85% are singletons. The sample comprised memory CD4+ T cells sorted from blood. The subset denotes: CD45RA-negative fraction. The origin of the receptors is a man aged 18 to 30 in good health.

The chain joins TRBV29-1 to TRBJ2-7; D is unresolved. V lost 4 bases and J lost 6, with 16 bases in between. The CDR3 has 13 residues. Germline CDR1 reads SQVTM; CDR2 reads ANQGSEA. CDR3 nucleotide sequence: TGCAGCGTTGCTATAACAGTCCAGTCCGAGCAGTACTTC. This encodes CSVAITVQSEQYF.

This chain connects TRBV5-1 to TRBJ2-5; the match to TRBD2 covers 7 bases. The CDR3 has 14 residues. The J segment lost 1 base and the V segment lost 5 bases, leaving 5 bases of the junction unmatched. In germline, CDR1 is SGHRS, CDR2 YFSETQ. The chain's CDR3 is CASRTGTTQETQYF. CDR3 in DNA: TGCGCCAGCAGAACCGGGACTACCCAAGAGACCCAGTACTTC.

This clone has just one count. J is TRBJ1-1 and V is TRBV11-3; 7 nucleotides align to TRBD1. This CDR3 region has 12 residues. The J segment lost 9 bases and the V segment lost 0 bases, leaving 1 base of the junction unmatched. Looked up from germline, CDR1 is SGHNT and CDR2 is YENEEA. DNA for the CDR3: TGTGCCAGCAGCTTAGAGGGACAGCAAGCTTTCTTT. Amino acid sequence: CASSLEGQQAFF.

In this sample, this clone turned up once. The chain employs TRBV9 and TRBJ2-2; 7 positions match TRBD2. Germline CDR1 reads SGDLS; CDR2 reads YYNGEE. The CDR3 loop spans 16 amino acids. J was trimmed by 1 base and V by 4 bases; bases with no gene match: 7. The CDR3 protein is CASSPSASGNTGELFF. The CDR3 region has the DNA TGTGCCAGCAGCCCTTCGGCTAGCGGGAACACCGGGGAGCTGTTTTTT.

The chain uses TRBV6-1 and TRBJ2-7; unclear D gene. The CDR3 consists of 14 residues. Germline V gene data show CDR1 as MNHNS and CDR2 as SASEGT. V was trimmed by 7 bases and J by 6 bases, leaving 19 bases between them. The CDR3 DNA sequence: TGTGCCAGCACGAGTGGGTTAACGGCGGCCGAGCAGTACTTC. Translating it yields CASTSGLTAAEQYF.

The chain combines TRBV5-1 with TRBJ1-2; D call uncertain. The germline V and J ends were trimmed by 4 bases and 8 bases, with 15 bases remaining between them. Looked up from germline, CDR1 is SGHRS and CDR2 is YFSETQ. The CDR3 length is 13 residues. The CDR3 region has the DNA TGCGCCAGCAGCACGGGTCCGGGAGGGGGCTACACCTTC. It specifies CASSTGPGGGYTF.

CDR3 nucleotide sequence: TGCGCCAGCAGCCAACCGCGTAGCTCTGGAAACACCATATATTTT. It translates to CASSQPRSSGNTIYF. The chain recombines TRBV4-1 with TRBJ1-3; D not resolved. CDR1 and CDR2 (germline): MGHRA, YSYEKL. Between the trimmed V and J ends, which lost 2 bases and 0 bases, there was a span of 8 bases. This CDR3 is built from 15 residues.

As to this clone: This sample includes further DNA sequences coding for the same CDR3. The rearrangement uses TRBV27 and TRBJ2-7; D unclear. The germline V gene has CDR1 MNHEY and CDR2 SMNVEV (reference sequence). The CDR3 spans 11 residues. Trimming left V 5 bases short and J 0 bases short, with 2 bases between. The CDR3 is CASSPSYEQYF. CDR3 sequence (DNA): TGTGCCAGCAGTCCCTCCTACGAGCAGTACTTC.

The chain links TRBV6-5 to TRBJ2-7; TRBD2 is a possible D gene (6 bases). The CDR3 runs 14 residues. Germline V gene sequence: CDR1 MNHEY, CDR2 SVGAGI. V lost 2 bases, J lost 3 bases, and 11 bases lay in between. As DNA, the CDR3 is TGTGCCAGCAGTTACGGGACGCGGGGCTACGAGCAGTACTTC. Its translation is CASSYGTRGYEQYF.

This chain links TRBV2 with TRBJ1-2, with a tentative D call TRBD1 (5 bases). Trimming removed 1 base from V and 8 bases from J, with 14 bases in between. The CDR3 spans 14 residues. Looked up from germline, CDR1 is SNHLY and CDR2 is FYNNEI. The CDR3 DNA reads TGTGCCAGCAGTGAAGATGGGGCCCAGTGGGGCTACACCTTC. This translates into CASSEDGAQWGYTF.

In this sample, this clone turned up once. Different DNA sequences within this sample yield the same CDR3. The chain has TRBV30 and TRBJ1-1; D unclear. CDR1 GTSNPN and CDR2 SVGIG come from the germline V gene (reference sequence). The V gene lost 0 bases and the J gene lost 1 base, with 6 bases spanning the gap. This CDR3 region has 13 residues. DNA of the CDR3: TGTGCCTGGAGTGTGCAGGAGAACACTGAAGCTTTCTTT. This gives the protein CAWSVQENTEAFF.

V and J are TRBV30 and TRBJ2-3, with D perhaps matching TRBD2 (6 bases). Germline CDR1 GTSNPN, CDR2 SVGIG (reference sequence). The CDR3 length is 13 residues. Trimming took 0 bases from V and 8 from J, leaving 12 bases between them. The CDR3 loop reads CAWSVAVGGTQYF. For the CDR3, the DNA is TGTGCCTGGAGTGTTGCTGTGGGGGGTACGCAGTATTTT.

This clone was seen more than once but under ten times. CDR3 nucleotide sequence: TGTGCCAGCAGCCAAAGTCCCGGGGAGCTGTTTTTT. Its protein product is CASSQSPGELFF. This sequence joins TRBV14 and TRBJ2-2; unclear D gene. The CDR3 contains 12 residues. In germline, CDR1 is SGHDN, CDR2 FVKESK. V was clipped by 2 bases and J by 6 bases, with 4 bases between them.

The gene calls are TRBV9 and TRBJ1-1, with D possibly TRBD1 on 5 matching bases. Trimming shortened V by 3 bases and J by 5 bases, and 17 bases separated the two germline ends. Per germline, CDR1 SGDLS and CDR2 YYNGEE. The CDR3 runs 15 residues. The CDR3 loop is CASSETQGGGTEAFF. The CDR3 coding sequence is TGTGCCAGCAGCGAGACCCAGGGTGGGGGGACTGAAGCTTTCTTT.

This clone was observed a few times. The chain joins TRBV6-5 to TRBJ2-7; D unresolved. Trimming removed 5 bases from V and 2 bases from J, with 10 bases in between. The germline V gene encodes CDR1 MNHEY and CDR2 SVGAGI. The CDR3 covers 13 residues. DNA of the CDR3: TGTGCCAGCAGTACCTCGCCAACCTACGAGCAGTACTTC. Its translation is CASSTSPTYEQYF.

V gene TRBV5-8 combines with J gene TRBJ2-1, with 8 nucleotides matching TRBD1. The V and J ends lost 3 bases and 4 bases, in that order; junction bases with no gene match: 6. The germline V gene has CDR1 SGHTS and CDR2 YDEGEE. CDR3 length: 15 amino acids. The CDR3 loop is CASSSGQGWYNEQFF. The CDR3 bases are TGTGCCAGCAGCTCCGGACAGGGATGGTACAATGAGCAGTTCTTC.

The V and J genes are TRBV6-6 and TRBJ2-5, with TRBD1 matching 9 bases. V was clipped by 4 bases and J by 5 bases; unmatched bases: 8. The CDR3 is 15 amino acids. Germline V CDR1 and CDR2: MNHNY, SVGAGI (reference sequence). The CDR3 nucleotides are TGTGCCAGCAGTTCATCCTTGACAGGGGGGGAGACCCAGTACTTC. This translates into CASSSSLTGGETQYF.